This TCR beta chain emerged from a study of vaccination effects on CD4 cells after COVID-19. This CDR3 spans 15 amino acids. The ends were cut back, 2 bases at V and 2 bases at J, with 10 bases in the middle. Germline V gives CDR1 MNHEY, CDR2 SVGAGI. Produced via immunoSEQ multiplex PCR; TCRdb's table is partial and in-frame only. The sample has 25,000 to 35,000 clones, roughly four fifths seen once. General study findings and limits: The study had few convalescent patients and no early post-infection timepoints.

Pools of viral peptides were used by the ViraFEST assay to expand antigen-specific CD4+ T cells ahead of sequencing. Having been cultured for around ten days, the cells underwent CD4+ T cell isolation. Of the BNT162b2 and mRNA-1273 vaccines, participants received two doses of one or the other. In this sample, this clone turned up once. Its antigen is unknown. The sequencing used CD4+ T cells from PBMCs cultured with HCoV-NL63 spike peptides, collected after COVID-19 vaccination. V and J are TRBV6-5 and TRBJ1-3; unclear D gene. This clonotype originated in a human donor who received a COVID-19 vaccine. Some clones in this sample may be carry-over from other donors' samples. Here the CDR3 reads CASSYETGTGNTIYF. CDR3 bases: TGTGCCAGCAGTTACGAGACTGGCACTGGAAACACCATATATTTT.